A single sample is the source of the 20 T cell receptor beta chains below, sequenced in a study of blood T cell repertoires in COVID-19. Clones were read by immunoSEQ multiplex PCR, and TCRdb kept only the in-frame ones, dropping some. This sample has tens of thousands of clones; over 70% occur once, and the top ten carry 5.2%. Sequencing input: peripheral blood. The receptors were sampled from a human donor in a cohort sampled during active COVID-19.

This clone was seen a single time. The J gene is TRBJ2-1, the V gene TRBV24-1; maybe TRBD2 (6 bases). The CDR3 is 13 residues long. Germline V gene data show CDR1 as KGHDR and CDR2 as SFDVKD. The V end was cut by 9 bases, the J end by 7 bases, with 15 bases between. Written as DNA, the CDR3 is TGTGCCACCCGCCAACCGGGACTTAATGAGCAGTTCTTC. It translates to CATRQPGLNEQFF.

The chain is built from TRBV19 and TRBJ2-1; D is perhaps TRBD2 (5 bases). Trimming removed 10 bases from V and 7 bases from J, with 14 bases in between. The germline V gene encodes CDR1 LNHDA and CDR2 SQIVND (reference sequence). The CDR3 consists of 12 residues. CDR3 in amino acids: CATSTRLNEQFF. The CDR3 region has the DNA TGTGCCACTTCGACTCGACTAAATGAGCAGTTCTTC.

V gene TRBV25-1 combines with J gene TRBJ1-1; D may be TRBD1 (6 bases). Germline V lookup: CDR1 MGHDK, CDR2 SYGVNS. The ends were cut back, 6 bases at V and 3 bases at J, with 14 bases in the middle. The CDR3 has 14 amino acids. The CDR3 nucleotides read TGTGCCAGCAGATACGGACAGACTGACACTGAAGCTTTCTTT. This encodes CASRYGQTDTEAFF.

V and J are TRBV2 and TRBJ1-2; 10 bases match TRBD1. Germline assignment: CDR1 SNHLY and CDR2 FYNNEI. This CDR3 region has 15 residues. V shed 6 bases and J 8 bases; nucleotides not matched to a gene: 12. CDR3 in amino acids: CASSGAGQGGVGYTF. Here the CDR3 DNA reads TGTGCCAGCAGCGGGGCAGGACAGGGGGGTGTCGGCTACACCTTC.

This rearrangement joins TRBV6-1 to TRBJ2-2, with D possibly being TRBD1 (6 bases). The germline CDR1 and CDR2 sequences are MNHNS and SASEGT. V gave up 2 bases and J gave up 5 bases, with 6 bases separating them. The CDR3 contains 13 residues. CDR3 coding DNA: TGTGCCAGCAGTGAACAGGGGACCGGGGAGCTGTTTTTT. It specifies CASSEQGTGELFF.

This clone was observed a handful of times. The chain has TRBV5-4 and TRBJ1-2, with a tentative D call TRBD1 (5 bases). The V and J ends lost 0 bases and 6 bases respectively, with 9 bases between them. Germline assignment: CDR1 SGHNT and CDR2 YYREEE (reference sequence). This CDR3 comprises 13 residues. The DNA for the CDR3 is TGTGCCAGCAGCTTGGAGGGGCGCAATGGCTACACCTTC. It yields the protein CASSLEGRNGYTF.

The chain employs TRBV6-5 and TRBJ2-5, with 7 positions matching TRBD2. After removal of 6 bases from V and 7 bases from J, the junction contained 11 bases not matched to a gene. The CDR3 runs 14 residues. Germline V gene data show CDR1 as MNHEY and CDR2 as SVGAGI. The CDR3 spells CASSRGLGGGTQYF. In nucleotides, the CDR3 is TGTGCCAGCAGCCGAGGACTAGGTGGGGGGACCCAGTACTTC.

The rearrangement joins TRBV5-1 to TRBJ2-3; D is possibly TRBD2 (6 bases). Trimming removed 1 base from V and 5 bases from J, with 14 bases in between. In germline, CDR1 is SGHRS, CDR2 YFSETQ. The CDR3 is 15 amino acids. The CDR3 protein is CASSLTGGRGDTQYF. The CDR3 DNA is TGCGCCAGCAGCTTGACCGGGGGTCGAGGAGATACGCAGTATTTT.

This clone occurred once. The chain is built from TRBV7-2 and TRBJ2-3; D is unclear. The CDR3 is 12 residues long. Germline V gives CDR1 SGHTA, CDR2 FQGNSA. Trimming removed 4 bases from V and 6 bases from J, with 8 bases in between. Here the CDR3 reads CASSSSFDTQYF. The CDR3 DNA is TGTGCCAGCAGCTCCTCCTTTGATACGCAGTATTTT.

The chain recombines TRBV21-1 with TRBJ2-7; no check of the table's D call, TRBD2, against the DNA was made. TRBV21-1 is noted as a pseudogene. The CDR3 spans 18 residues. The CDR3 region has the DNA TGTGCCGGCAGCCCCCGAACTACTAGCGGGGGGAGCTCCTACGAGCAGTACTTC. It specifies CAGSPRTTSGGSSYEQYF.

The chain has TRBV5-4 and TRBJ1-5, with 7 positions matching TRBD1. Per germline, CDR1 SGHNT and CDR2 YYREEE (reference sequence). This CDR3 has 19 residues. Trimming removed 6 bases from V and 0 bases from J; junction bases left unmatched: 18. The CDR3 loop reads CASTSLLTGPTYSNQPQHF. Here the CDR3 DNA reads TGTGCCAGCACCTCGTTACTGACAGGGCCGACTTATAGCAATCAGCCCCAGCATTTT.

The rearrangement uses TRBV9 and TRBJ2-7, with 13 bases that match TRBD2. The V gene end was trimmed by 2 bases and the J gene end by 2 bases; junction bases not matched to a gene: 7. Germline V gives CDR1 SGDLS, CDR2 YYNGEE. CDR3 size: 17 residues. The CDR3 here is CASSVTSGGASAYEQYF. CDR3 DNA: TGTGCCAGCAGCGTCACTAGCGGGGGGGCCTCGGCCTACGAGCAGTACTTC.

The chain combines TRBV20-1 with TRBJ2-7; D may be TRBD2 (5 bases). The V and J ends lost 7 bases and 7 bases respectively, with 14 bases between them. The CDR3 runs to 11 residues. CDR1 and CDR2 (germline): DFQATT, SNEGSKA (reference sequence). The CDR3 here is CSVLTTTEQYF. In nucleotides, the CDR3 is TGCAGTGTCCTGACTACCACTGAGCAGTACTTC.

The J gene is TRBJ1-3, the V gene TRBV3-1 (or the pseudogene TRBV3-2); 9 bases line up with TRBD1. The V segment lost 2 bases and the J segment 0 bases; nucleotides outside the gene matches: 2. Germline values: CDR1 LGHDT, CDR2 YNNKEL (reference sequence). The CDR3 totals 16 residues. CDR3 sequence reads: CASSQKTGGSGNTIYF. CDR3 coding DNA: TGTGCCAGCAGCCAAAAGACAGGGGGCTCTGGAAACACCATATATTTT.

This chain uses TRBV6-5 with TRBJ2-3; no definite D call. Trimming shortened V by 5 bases and J by 6 bases, and 12 bases separated the two germline ends. The V gene's germline CDR1 is MNHEY and CDR2 SVGAGI. CDR3 size: 13 residues. CDR3 protein: CASSRTVRDTQYF. CDR3 in DNA: TGTGCCAGCAGTCGAACTGTGCGCGATACGCAGTATTTT.

V and J are TRBV12-3 or TRBV12-4 and TRBJ1-5, with D perhaps TRBD1 (6 bases). V was trimmed by 6 bases and J by 6 bases, leaving 9 bases between them. The CDR3 consists of 12 residues. The CDR3 DNA reads as TGTGCCAGCAGGAAACAGGGTCAGCCCCAGCATTTT. Protein product: CASRKQGQPQHF.

The chain couples TRBV19 to TRBJ2-3; tentatively, D is TRBD2 (6 bases). The length of the CDR3 is 15 residues. From germline, CDR1 is LNHDA and CDR2 SQIVND (reference sequence). V was trimmed by 1 base and J by 1 base, leaving 9 bases between them. CDR3 protein: CASSIAAGRTDTQYF. CDR3 bases: TGTGCCAGTAGTATAGCCGCGGGGCGCACAGATACGCAGTATTTT.

This clone is a singleton in its sample. The chain has TRBV6-4 and TRBJ2-1; 8 bases are a match to TRBD2. The CDR3 contains 16 residues. Germline assignment: CDR1 MRHNA and CDR2 SNTAGT. V trimming: 3 bases; J trimming: 0 bases; junction bases outside the gene matches: 4. Written as DNA, the CDR3 is TGTGCCAGCAGTGAGAGGGGGACTAGCTCCTACAATGAGCAGTTCTTC. Translated, it gives CASSERGTSSYNEQFF.

The V call is TRBV29-1, the J call TRBJ2-3; 9 positions match TRBD1. Germline CDR1 reads SQVTM; CDR2 reads ANQGSEA. V lost 8 bases to trimming and J lost 6 bases; unmatched junction nucleotides: 9. The CDR3 covers 13 residues. CDR3 region: CSLGQGLGDTQYF. The CDR3 DNA sequence: TGCAGCCTTGGACAGGGGTTGGGCGATACGCAGTATTTT.

The V call is TRBV15, the J call TRBJ2-1, with 11 bases fitting TRBD2. CDR3 length equals 16 residues. With V trimmed by 3 bases and J by 3 bases, 4 bases remained unmatched. Germline V lookup: CDR1 LNHNV, CDR2 YYDKDF (reference sequence). The CDR3 nucleotides are TGTGCCACCAGCAGGTCCCTAGCGGGGGGCTACAATGAGCAGTTCTTC. It codes for CATSRSLAGGYNEQFF.